The 23 T cell receptor beta chains listed next were all sequenced from one sample in a study of blood T cell repertoires in COVID-19. Only in-frame clones appear in the TCRdb table, and some are missing; sequencing was by immunoSEQ multiplex PCR. The data show about 140,000 clones, with 60% to 80% seen just once and 2.5% to 3% held by the top ten. Material for sequencing was PBMCs or T cells enriched from blood (not recorded which). These receptors came from a woman aged 50 to 60 who had recovered from COVID-19.

The chain has TRBV4-2 and TRBJ1-6; D is possibly TRBD1 (6 bases). Germline V gene sequence: CDR1 LGHNA, CDR2 YNFKEQ. V was trimmed by 3 bases and J by 6 bases, leaving 18 bases between them. CDR3 length equals 17 residues. The CDR3 region is CASSHPPVGAGNSPLHF. The CDR3 DNA reads as TGTGCCAGCAGCCATCCTCCCGTGGGGGCCGGTAATTCACCCCTCCACTTT.

The chain employs TRBV5-6 and TRBJ1-2, with D perhaps TRBD1 (6 bases). The CDR3 has 14 amino acids. V dropped 4 bases and J dropped 3 bases, with 13 bases sitting between them. Germline CDR1 SGHDT, CDR2 YYEEEE. The CDR3 DNA sequence: TGTGCCAGCAGCAGCAGGGGAGCATACTATGGCTACACCTTC. Protein product: CASSSRGAYYGYTF.

The V call is TRBV29-1, the J call TRBJ1-1; D is perhaps TRBD1 (6 bases). Trimming left V 4 bases short and J 1 base short, with 10 bases between. Germline loops: CDR1 SQVTM, CDR2 ANQGSEA. The CDR3 sequence is 13 residues long. The CDR3 loop reads CSVVVGQNTEAFF. The CDR3, as DNA: TGCAGCGTTGTTGTGGGACAGAACACTGAAGCTTTCTTT.

The DNA of the CDR3 is TGTGCCAGCAGCTTAAAGCCGCGCTCTGAAGCTTTCTTT. Translation gives CASSLKPRSEAFF. This chain uses TRBV7-2 with TRBJ1-1; D uncertain. The CDR3 has 13 residues. Between the trimmed V and J ends, which lost 2 bases and 6 bases, there was a span of 10 bases. Germline CDR1 SGHTA, CDR2 FQGNSA.

V is TRBV5-1 and J is TRBJ1-6; perhaps TRBD1 as D (6 bases). The germline V gene has CDR1 SGHRS and CDR2 YFSETQ. V was trimmed by 0 bases and J by 9 bases, leaving 16 bases between them. The CDR3 runs to 16 residues. The CDR3 protein is CASSLAGGATTSPLHF. DNA of the CDR3: TGCGCCAGCAGCTTGGCCGGGGGGGCCACCACTTCACCCCTCCACTTT. Full variable domain (rest looked up from reference TRBV5-1 and TRBJ1-6): KAGVTQTPRYLIKTRGQQVTLSCSPISGHRSVSWYQQTPGQGLQFLFEYFSETQRNKGNFPGRFSGRQFSNSRSEMNVSTLELGDSALYLCASSLAGGATTSPLHFGNGTRLTVT.

The chain has TRBV2 and TRBJ2-7, with 8 bases that match TRBD1. CDR1 SNHLY and CDR2 FYNNEI come from the germline V gene. This CDR3 is built from 14 residues. With V trimmed by 5 bases and J by 4 bases, 7 bases remained unmatched. DNA for the CDR3: TGTGCCAGCAGTCGAGACAGGGGTCGTTACGAGCAGTACTTC. Protein: CASSRDRGRYEQYF.

The rearrangement links TRBV10-3 to TRBJ2-3, with D perhaps assigned TRBD1 or TRBD2 (6 bases each). The CDR3 runs 19 residues. Trimming removed 6 bases from V and 2 bases from J, with 27 bases in between. In germline, CDR1 is ENHRY, CDR2 SYGVKD. The CDR3 nucleotides are TGTGCCATCAGGGAGGGAACGGGACATCCATTATTATTCACAGATACGCAGTATTTT. Translated, it gives CAIREGTGHPLLFTDTQYF.

This clone has just one count. V usage is TRBV6-5 and J usage is TRBJ2-7; D unclear. V lost 10 bases and J lost 2, with 9 bases in between. This CDR3 spans 11 amino acids. Germline V gene lookup returns CDR1 MNHEY and CDR2 SVGAGI. The CDR3 loop is CATDIPYEQYF. CDR3 DNA: TGTGCCACCGACATTCCCTACGAGCAGTACTTC.

This sequence joins TRBV6-2 or TRBV6-3 and TRBJ1-5; 9 positions agree with TRBD1. J was trimmed by 3 bases and V by 6 bases; bases with no gene match: 9. The length of the CDR3 is 16 residues. Germline CDR1 is MNHEY and CDR2 is SVGEGT. In DNA form, the CDR3 reads TGTGCCAGCAGCCCTACCGGGACAGGGCTCAATCAGCCCCAGCATTTT. It translates to CASSPTGTGLNQPQHF.

This chain connects TRBV11-2 to TRBJ1-4, with a tentative D call TRBD1 (5 bases). Trimming cost V 4 bases and J 6 bases, with 15 bases left between them. Per germline, CDR1 SGHAT and CDR2 FQNNGV. The CDR3 length is 15 residues. CDR3 sequence reads: CASSSLRGEDEKLFF. The DNA of the CDR3 is TGTGCCAGCAGCTCACTGCGGGGGGAAGATGAAAAACTGTTTTTT.

The chain has TRBV7-3 and TRBJ2-1; TRBD2 matches 10 bases. CDR1 SGHTA and CDR2 FQGTGA come from the germline V gene. V shed 4 bases, J shed 8 bases, and the junction held 11 bases outside the gene matches. The CDR3 has 16 residues. The CDR3 sequence: CASSSATSGIHHEQFF. The CDR3 coding sequence is TGTGCCAGCAGCTCCGCAACTAGCGGGATTCATCATGAGCAGTTCTTC.

The rearrangement joins TRBV9 to TRBJ2-1, with 7 bases matching TRBD1. Unmatched junction bases numbered 5, after V lost 0 bases and J lost 2 bases. The CDR3 extends over 16 amino acids. Germline V lookup: CDR1 SGDLS, CDR2 YYNGEE. CDR3: CASSVEGAVTYNEQFF. Written as DNA, the CDR3 is TGTGCCAGCAGCGTAGAGGGGGCGGTAACCTACAATGAGCAGTTCTTC.

The sample holds one count of this clone. The J gene is TRBJ1-2, the V gene TRBV28, with a tentative D call TRBD1 (6 bases). Germline values: CDR1 MDHEN, CDR2 SYDVKM. Trimming took 6 bases from V and 2 from J, leaving 10 bases between them. The CDR3 spans 13 residues. The CDR3 here is CASRQTGNYGYTF. The CDR3 DNA is TGTGCCAGCAGGCAAACAGGGAACTATGGCTACACCTTC.

The chain has TRBV13 and TRBJ1-4; 8 nucleotides match TRBD1. J gave up 0 bases and V 4 bases, and 4 bases lay outside the gene matches. The CDR3 extends over 16 amino acids. Germline-derived CDR1 and CDR2 are PRHDT and FYEKMQ (reference sequence). Here the CDR3 reads CASSSPGQATNEKLFF. CDR3 bases: TGTGCCAGCAGCTCACCGGGACAGGCAACTAATGAAAAACTGTTTTTT.

The V and J genes are TRBV6-5 and TRBJ1-4; D may be TRBD1 (5 bases). This CDR3 is built from 15 residues. Germline lookup yields CDR1 MNHEY and CDR2 SVGAGI. V was shortened by 7 bases and J by 3 bases, with 15 bases between the two germline ends. CDR3 coding DNA: TGTGCCAGCAACCAACAGGATAGATCTAATGAAAAACTGTTTTTT. It yields the protein CASNQQDRSNEKLFF.

This chain joins TRBV7-9 and TRBJ1-2, with 7 bases identical to TRBD1. J was trimmed by 5 bases and V by 4 bases; bases with no gene match: 10. This CDR3 has 15 amino acids. Germline CDR1 and CDR2: SEHNR and FQNEAQ (reference sequence). CDR3: CASSYPRTGNYGYTF. Here the CDR3 DNA reads TGTGCCAGCAGCTACCCTCGGACAGGAAATTATGGCTACACCTTC.

The CDR3 sequence: CASSLRVVGTDTQYF. CDR3 bases: TGTGCCAGCTCACTTCGGGTAGTTGGCACAGATACGCAGTATTTT. J is TRBJ2-3 and V is TRBV18; D is uncertain. CDR1 is KGHSH and CDR2 is LQKENI in the germline V gene. The CDR3 is 15 residues long. Trimming took 4 bases from V and 1 from J, leaving 12 bases between them.

This chain connects TRBV2 to TRBJ2-7; TRBD2 matches at 8 bases. Germline assignment: CDR1 SNHLY and CDR2 FYNNEI. The CDR3 contains 17 residues. V was clipped by 7 bases and J by 0 bases; unmatched bases: 14. CDR3 amino acids: CASIFFPGTSSSYEQYF. In DNA, the CDR3 is TGTGCCAGCATCTTCTTCCCCGGGACTAGTAGCTCCTACGAGCAGTACTTC.

This chain connects TRBV19 to TRBJ2-3, with 9 bases aligning to TRBD1. Germline CDR1 reads LNHDA; CDR2 reads SQIVND (reference sequence). Losses at the gene ends were 7 bases for V and 5 bases for J; bases not matched to a gene: 13. CDR3 length: 16 residues. In DNA, the CDR3 is TGTGCCAGTACTAACCTTCAGGGACAGGGAGAAGATACGCAGTATTTT. Translated, it gives CASTNLQGQGEDTQYF.

This chain connects TRBV6-5 to TRBJ1-3; TRBD1 matches at 8 bases. The ends lost 6 bases at V and 8 bases at J; junction bases unmatched: 9. Germline CDR1 is MNHEY and CDR2 is SVGAGI. The CDR3 spans 14 residues. The CDR3 sequence is CASSPGQAMDTIYF. CDR3 DNA sequence: TGTGCCAGCAGCCCGGGACAGGCAATGGACACCATATATTTT.

The chain recombines TRBV9 with TRBJ1-6, with a tentative D call TRBD1 (6 bases). V lost 0 bases and J 7 bases, leaving 14 bases between the germline ends. Germline CDR1 is SGDLS and CDR2 is YYNGEE. The CDR3 consists of 16 residues. The CDR3 region is CASSVVDRRGNSPLHF. CDR3 coding DNA: TGTGCCAGCAGCGTAGTTGACAGAAGGGGGAATTCACCCCTCCACTTT.

The gene calls are TRBV9 and TRBJ1-1, with D tentatively TRBD1 (5 bases). The CDR3 is made up of 13 amino acids. V was pared by 5 bases and J by 5 bases, with 13 bases between. Germline-derived CDR1 and CDR2 are SGDLS and YYNGEE. For the CDR3, the DNA is TGTGCCAGCAGTCTTGGACACGGGACTGAAGCTTTCTTT. Encoded protein: CASSLGHGTEAFF.

This clone was found a few times. CDR3 coding DNA: TGTGCCAGCAGCCTGGGACATAACTATGGCTACACCTTC. Translating gives CASSLGHNYGYTF. This chain uses TRBV28 with TRBJ1-2, with D maybe TRBD1 (6 bases). Germline CDR1 and CDR2: MDHEN and SYDVKM. The V end was cut by 6 bases, the J end by 1 base, with 9 bases between. The CDR3 runs 13 residues.